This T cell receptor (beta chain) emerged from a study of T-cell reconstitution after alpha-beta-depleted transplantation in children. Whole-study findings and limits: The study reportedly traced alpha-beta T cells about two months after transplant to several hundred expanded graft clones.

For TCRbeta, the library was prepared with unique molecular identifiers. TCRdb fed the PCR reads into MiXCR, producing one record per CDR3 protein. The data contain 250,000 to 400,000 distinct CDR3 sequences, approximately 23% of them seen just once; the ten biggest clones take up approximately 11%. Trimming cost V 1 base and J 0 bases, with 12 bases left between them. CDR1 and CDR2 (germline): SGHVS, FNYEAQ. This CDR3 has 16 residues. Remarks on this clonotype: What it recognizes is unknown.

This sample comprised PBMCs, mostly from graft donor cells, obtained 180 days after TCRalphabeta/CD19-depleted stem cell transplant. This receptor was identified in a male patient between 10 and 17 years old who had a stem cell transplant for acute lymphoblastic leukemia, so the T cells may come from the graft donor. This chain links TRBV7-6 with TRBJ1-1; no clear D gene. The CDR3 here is CASSLVPGAMNTEAFF. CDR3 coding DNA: TGTGCCAGCAGCTTAGTTCCCGGCGCGATGAACACTGAAGCTTTCTTT.